This TCR beta chain derives from a study of identical twins. Study-wide findings and caveats: Invariant MAIT and iNKT cells are populations that could partly confound zero-insertion analyses.

Points on this clonotype: What it recognizes is unknown.

One entry per CDR3 protein, called by TCRdb with MiXCR from the 5' RACE reads. The data show 600,000 to 800,000 distinct CDR3 sequences, 21% seen once. The same data also went into a second study, on T cells expressing NK-cell markers. That study reports: The eight sequenced donors comprised seven who were HCMV-seropositive and one who was seronegative.

Sequencing was done on a sample of PBMCs. The sequence was collected from a young woman in good health.

The CDR3 sequence: CASSTGAGGLDQPQHF. In nucleotides, the CDR3 is TGTGCCAGCTCCACGGGGGCAGGAGGGTTGGATCAGCCCCAGCATTTT. The chain couples TRBV7-9 to TRBJ1-5; TRBD1 might be the D (6 bases). Germline V gene data show CDR1 as SEHNR and CDR2 as FQNEAQ (reference sequence). The CDR3 is 16 amino acids. Trimming stripped 8 bases from V and 5 bases from J, with 22 bases between.